This T cell receptor (beta chain) was recovered during a study of CD8+CD57+ T cells in acquired aplastic anemia. Looking at the study overall: The sorted CD4+ and CD8+ cells yielded an average approximately 3.2 ug of DNA. Healthy-donor CD4+ cells averaged approximately 9.8 million reads.

This clonotype came up many times. Its antigen is not known. A much larger clone differs by one base, so this may be a read error. Genomic DNA constituted the template upon which TCR beta VDJ and CDR3 profiling was performed. MiXCR, run by TCRdb on the reads, gives a single entry per CDR3 protein. The sample records approximately 130,000 distinct CDR3 sequences, 41% being singletons. Study-wide results and caveats: The study identified roughly 31 CD8+ CDR3 sequences shared by patients and controls. Between the patient and control groups, CD8+ Simpson's diversity did not differ significantly.

The CDR3 runs 13 residues. In germline, CDR1 is LNHNV, CDR2 YYDKDF (reference sequence). The sequencing sample was made of sorted CD4+, CD8+, or CD8+CD57+ T cells (not recorded which) from PBMCs. The V call is TRBV15, the J call TRBJ2-7; D not certain. This receptor was taken from a human donor in good health, serving as a control. CDR3 residues: CATSGDPSYEQYF. The DNA for the CDR3 is TGTGCCACCAGCGGAGATCCCTCCTACGAGCAGTACTTC.